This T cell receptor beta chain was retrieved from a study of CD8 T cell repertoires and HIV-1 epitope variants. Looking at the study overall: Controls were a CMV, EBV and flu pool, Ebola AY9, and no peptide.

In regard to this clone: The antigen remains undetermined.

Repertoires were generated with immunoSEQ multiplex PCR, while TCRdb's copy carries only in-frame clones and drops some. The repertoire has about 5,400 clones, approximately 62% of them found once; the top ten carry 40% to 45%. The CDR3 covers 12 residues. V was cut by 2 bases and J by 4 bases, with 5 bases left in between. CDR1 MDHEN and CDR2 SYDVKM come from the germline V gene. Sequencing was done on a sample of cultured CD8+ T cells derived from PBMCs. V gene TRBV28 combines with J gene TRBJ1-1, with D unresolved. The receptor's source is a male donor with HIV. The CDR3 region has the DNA TGTGCCAGCAGTTTAGGCGCCACTGAAGCTTTCTTT. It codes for CASSLGATEAFF. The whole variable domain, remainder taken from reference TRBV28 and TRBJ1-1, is DVKVTQSSRYLVKRTGEKVFLECVQDMDHENMFWYRQDPGLGLRLIYFSYDVKMKEKGDIPEGYSVSREKKERFSLILESASTNQTSMYLCASSLGATEAFFGQGTRLTVV.